Listed below are T cell receptor beta chains from one sample, sequenced in a study of blood T cell repertoires in COVID-19. TCRdb's copy holds only in-frame clones and misses some; the assay was immunoSEQ multiplex PCR. The table includes under 45,000 clones, around nine tenths detected once. Sequenced input: peripheral blood. The receptors here all came from a human donor in a cohort sampled during active COVID-19. The CDR3 runs from the conserved cysteine through the conserved F or W. D genes are given only for firm matches. Size values are once, few and many counts, or a class for expanded clones, and some rows have none.

clone size: NA; D gene: TRBD1; V gene: TRBV7-9; J gene: TRBJ2-7; CDR3 DNA: TGTGCCAGCAGCGGAACCGACAGGGGGATCTTCTACGAGCAGTACTTC; CDR3 protein: CASSGTDRGIFYEQYF
clone size: NA; D gene: TRBD1; V gene: TRBV6-6; J gene: TRBJ2-6; CDR3 DNA: TGTGCCAGCAGTCCGGTAGGGACAGGGTCCTCTGGGGCCAACGTCCTGACTTTC; CDR3 protein: CASSPVGTGSSGANVLTF
clone size: NA; D gene: NA; V gene: TRBV14; J gene: TRBJ1-6; CDR3 DNA: TGTGCCAGCAGCCAAGGACTCAGGGCTTTTGATTCACCCCTCCACTTT; CDR3 protein: CASSQGLRAFDSPLHF
clone size: NA; D gene: NA; V gene: TRBV5-1; J gene: TRBJ1-1; CDR3 DNA: TGCGCCAGCAGCTTGGTGCCCCAGGAGACCGACCCCGCGGGAGCTTTCTTT; CDR3 protein: CASSLVPQETDPAGAFF
clone size: NA; D gene: NA; V gene: TRBV7-9; J gene: TRBJ1-4; CDR3 DNA: TGTGCCAGCAGAGCGACCGGTGGCCGCTTTGAAAAACTGTTTTTT; CDR3 protein: CASRATGGRFEKLFF
clone size: NA; D gene: NA; V gene: TRBV27; J gene: TRBJ2-7; CDR3 DNA: TGTGCCAGCAGTTTATCGGGGGCAGGGCCTTCCTACGAGCAGTACTTC; CDR3 protein: CASSLSGAGPSYEQYF
clone size: NA; D gene: NA; V gene: TRBV7-8; J gene: TRBJ1-1; CDR3 DNA: TGTGCCAGCAGCTTGCGGCAGGGGAACACTGAAGCTTTCTTT; CDR3 protein: CASSLRQGNTEAFF
clone size: once; D gene: NA; V gene: TRBV4-3; J gene: TRBJ1-2; CDR3 DNA: TGCGCCAGCAGCCAAGATCCCGGGACACGAGACGCAAACTATGGCTACACCTTC; CDR3 protein: CASSQDPGTRDANYGYTF
clone size: NA; D gene: TRBD1; V gene: TRBV5-4; J gene: TRBJ1-3; CDR3 DNA: TGTGCCAGCAGCCTTACAGGGGAGAACACCATATATTTT; CDR3 protein: CASSLTGENTIYF
clone size: NA; D gene: NA; V gene: TRBV4-3; J gene: TRBJ1-1; CDR3 DNA: TGCGCCAGCAGCTCCCGGGAAGGGTACACTGAAGCTTTCTTT; CDR3 protein: CASSSREGYTEAFF
clone size: once; D gene: TRBD2; V gene: TRBV2; J gene: TRBJ2-7; CDR3 DNA: TGTGCCAGCAGGATAACTAGCGGGGGGCTCTACGAGCAGTACTTC; CDR3 protein: CASRITSGGLYEQYF
clone size: NA; D gene: TRBD2; V gene: TRBV7-2; J gene: TRBJ2-2; CDR3 DNA: TGTGCCAGCAGCTTAATGAGCGGGGGGAACACCGGGGAGCTGTTTTTT; CDR3 protein: CASSLMSGGNTGELFF
clone size: once; D gene: TRBD1; V gene: TRBV7-8; J gene: TRBJ1-2; CDR3 DNA: TGTGCCAGCACCCTAAGGGGGACAGGCAACTATGGCTACACCTTC; CDR3 protein: CASTLRGTGNYGYTF
clone size: NA; D gene: NA; V gene: TRBV4-3; J gene: TRBJ2-7; CDR3 DNA: TGCGCCAGCAGCCAAGGGGGCATGGACGAGCAGTACTTC; CDR3 protein: CASSQGGMDEQYF
clone size: few; D gene: NA; V gene: TRBV4-1; J gene: TRBJ1-5; CDR3 DNA: TGCGCCAGCAGCCAAGATCCGAGTGATAGCAATCAGCCCCAGCATTTT; CDR3 protein: CASSQDPSDSNQPQHF
clone size: NA; D gene: NA; V gene: TRBV7-9; J gene: TRBJ1-2; CDR3 DNA: TGTGCCAGCAGCTTAGAGGTCCTGGGGAGTAGCTATGGCTACACCTTC; CDR3 protein: CASSLEVLGSSYGYTF